Each of the 8 T cell receptor beta chains below was sequenced from the same sample in a study of blood T cell repertoires in COVID-19. Method: immunoSEQ multiplex PCR; TCRdb's copy keeps in-frame clones and lacks some. The sample contains fewer than 450,000 clones, about 87% of which appear only once. The specimen was peripheral blood. The source of these receptors is a woman in her 50s with COVID-19, enrolled during active disease.

The gene calls are TRBV6-5 and TRBJ1-1; 11 bases are shared with TRBD1. Germline V CDR1 and CDR2: MNHEY, SVGAGI. The CDR3 runs 16 residues. V trimming: 2 bases; J trimming: 5 bases; junction bases outside the gene matches: 7. The DNA of the CDR3 is TGTGCCAGCAGTTACGATGGACAGGGGGCGGTAACTGAAGCTTTCTTT. It is translated as CASSYDGQGAVTEAFF.

CDR3 coding DNA: TGTGCCAGCTCACTTAGACAGGGGGACTACGAGCAGTACTTC. This gives the protein CASSLRQGDYEQYF. The chain joins TRBV18 to TRBJ2-7; 9 bases are shared with TRBD1. The trim removed 4 bases at V and 3 bases at J, leaving 4 bases unmatched. The CDR3 loop spans 14 amino acids. Germline V gene lookup returns CDR1 KGHSH and CDR2 LQKENI.

The V gene is TRBV30, the J gene TRBJ2-2; TRBD1 matches at 9 bases. This CDR3 contains 16 residues. V trimming: 2 bases; J trimming: 7 bases; junction bases outside the gene matches: 11. CDR1 and CDR2 from the germline V gene are GTSNPN and SVGIG (reference sequence). Here the CDR3 reads CAWSPRGTGYNGELFF. CDR3 bases: TGTGCCTGGAGTCCTCGTGGGACAGGGTATAACGGGGAGCTGTTTTTT.

The genes are TRBV9 and TRBJ1-2; perhaps TRBD1 as D (5 bases). The CDR3 is 17 residues long. Germline V CDR1 and CDR2: SGDLS, YYNGEE. The ends were cut back, 0 bases at V and 3 bases at J, with 18 bases in the middle. The CDR3: CASSVEDQGPVYYGYTF. The DNA for the CDR3 is TGTGCCAGCAGCGTAGAAGATCAGGGCCCAGTATACTATGGCTACACCTTC.

This clone showed up just a few times. The chain recombines TRBV7-3 with TRBJ1-5; D not resolved. Per the germline V gene, CDR1 is SGHTA and CDR2 is FQGTGA. The CDR3 totals 13 residues. The ends were cut back, 0 bases at V and 4 bases at J, with 4 bases in the middle. DNA for the CDR3: TGTGCCAGCAGCTTAACCAGTAATCAGCCCCAGCATTTT. As protein: CASSLTSNQPQHF.

The chain combines TRBV10-3 with TRBJ1-6, with TRBD1 identical over 11 bases. Losses at the gene ends were 0 bases for V and 9 bases for J; bases not matched to a gene: 4. Germline CDR1 is ENHRY and CDR2 is SYGVKD. This CDR3 contains 16 residues. Written as DNA, the CDR3 is TGTGCCATCAGTGAGTCCAGGGACAGGGGGGTTTCACCCCTCCACTTT. This gives the protein CAISESRDRGVSPLHF.

The chain is built from TRBV3-1 (or the pseudogene TRBV3-2) and TRBJ1-1; the D gene is possibly TRBD1 (6 bases). This CDR3 is built from 12 residues. Germline V gene sequence: CDR1 LGHDT, CDR2 YNNKEL (reference sequence). Trimming took off 5 bases at V and 7 bases at J, with 11 bases between the two ends. DNA of the CDR3: TGTGCCAGCAGCTTCCAGGGGAATGAAGCTTTCTTT. Protein: CASSFQGNEAFF.

This chain uses TRBV2 with TRBJ2-7, with D possibly matching TRBD1 (6 bases). This CDR3 spans 15 amino acids. The germline V and J ends were trimmed by 7 bases and 7 bases, with 23 bases remaining between them. CDR1 is SNHLY and CDR2 is FYNNEI in the germline V gene. Here the CDR3 DNA reads TGTGCCAGCAAATGGGGGCAGGGCCCCATGGGGGAGCAGTACTTC. Amino acids: CASKWGQGPMGEQYF.